This T cell receptor beta chain was captured in a study of OX40 agonist ivuxolimab in advanced cancers. Study at large: Patients received ivuxolimab, an agonistic anti-OX40 (CD134) antibody. Study findings and constraints: CD8+ T cells averaged more expanded clones than CD4+. In the expanded peripheral T cells, antigen specificity was never determined.

About this clone itself: The antigen is unknown.

This CDR3 region has 15 residues. After removal of 5 bases from V and 4 bases from J, the junction contained 7 bases not matched to a gene. The germline CDR1 and CDR2 sequences are SGHTA and FQGNSA. Measured with immunoSEQ multiplex PCR; TCRdb has only the in-frame clones, and not every one. The table shows roughly 70,000 clones, with roughly 82% occurring only once. The specimen was CD4+ or CD8+ T cells sorted from blood, collected in a trial of the OX40 agonist ivuxolimab. This sequence joins TRBV7-2 and TRBJ2-2; 7 bases line up with TRBD2. The receptor's source is an adult with an advanced solid tumor such as melanoma, head and neck, liver or kidney cancer. DNA for the CDR3: TGTGCCAGCAGCCCCGCGTGGGGGGGCACCGGGGAGCTGTTTTTT. This translates into CASSPAWGGTGELFF.